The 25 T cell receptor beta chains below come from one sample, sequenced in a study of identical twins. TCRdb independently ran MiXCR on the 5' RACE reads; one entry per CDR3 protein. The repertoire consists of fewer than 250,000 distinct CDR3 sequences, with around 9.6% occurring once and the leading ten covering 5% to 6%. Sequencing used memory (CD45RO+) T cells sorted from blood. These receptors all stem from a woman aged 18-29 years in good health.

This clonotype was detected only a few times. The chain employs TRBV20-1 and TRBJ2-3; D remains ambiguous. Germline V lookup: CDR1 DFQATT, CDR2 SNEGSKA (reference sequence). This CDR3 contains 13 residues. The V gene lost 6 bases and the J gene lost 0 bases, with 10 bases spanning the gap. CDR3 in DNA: TGCAGTGCCCCCCCACAGAGCACAGATACGCAGTATTTT. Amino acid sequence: CSAPPQSTDTQYF.

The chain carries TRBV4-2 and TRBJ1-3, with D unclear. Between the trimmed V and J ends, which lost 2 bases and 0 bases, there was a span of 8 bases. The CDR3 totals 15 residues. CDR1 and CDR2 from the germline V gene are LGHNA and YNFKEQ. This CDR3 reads CASSQSDGSGNTIYF. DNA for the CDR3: TGTGCCAGCAGCCAATCGGACGGCTCTGGAAACACCATATATTTT.

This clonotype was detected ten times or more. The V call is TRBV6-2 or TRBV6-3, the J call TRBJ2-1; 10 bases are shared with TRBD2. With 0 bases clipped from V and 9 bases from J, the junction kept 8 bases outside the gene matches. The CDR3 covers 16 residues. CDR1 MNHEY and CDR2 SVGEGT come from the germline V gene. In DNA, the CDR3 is TGTGCCAGCAGTTACTCGACCAGCGGGGGGGCTATTGAGCAGTTCTTC. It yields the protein CASSYSTSGGAIEQFF.

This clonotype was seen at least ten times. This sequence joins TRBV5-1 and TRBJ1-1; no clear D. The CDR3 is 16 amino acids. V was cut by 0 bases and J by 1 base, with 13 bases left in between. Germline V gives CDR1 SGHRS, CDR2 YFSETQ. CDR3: CASSLDRGLGNTEAFF. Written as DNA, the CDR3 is TGCGCCAGCAGCTTGGACAGAGGCCTTGGGAACACTGAAGCTTTCTTT.

As DNA, the CDR3 is TGCAGTGCTAGTCGGGAGCGACCGGATACGCAGTATTTT. Amino acid sequence: CSASRERPDTQYF. The gene calls are TRBV20-1 and TRBJ2-3; perhaps TRBD2 as D (6 bases). Trimming cost V 3 bases and J 6 bases, with 13 bases left between them. Germline assignment: CDR1 DFQATT and CDR2 SNEGSKA (reference sequence). The CDR3 covers 13 residues.

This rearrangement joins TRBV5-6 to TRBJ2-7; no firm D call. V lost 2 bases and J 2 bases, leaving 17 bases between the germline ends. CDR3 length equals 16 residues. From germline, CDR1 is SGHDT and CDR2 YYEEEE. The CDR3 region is CASSFLPPPAPYEQYF. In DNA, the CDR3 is TGTGCCAGCAGCTTCCTCCCACCGCCAGCCCCCTACGAGCAGTACTTC.

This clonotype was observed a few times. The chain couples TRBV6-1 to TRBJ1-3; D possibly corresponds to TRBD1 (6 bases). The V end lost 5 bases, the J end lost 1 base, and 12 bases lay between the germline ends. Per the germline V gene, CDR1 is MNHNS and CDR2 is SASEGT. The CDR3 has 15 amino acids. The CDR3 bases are TGTGCCAGCAGTATGGGACACTTGTCTGGAAACACCATATATTTT. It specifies CASSMGHLSGNTIYF.

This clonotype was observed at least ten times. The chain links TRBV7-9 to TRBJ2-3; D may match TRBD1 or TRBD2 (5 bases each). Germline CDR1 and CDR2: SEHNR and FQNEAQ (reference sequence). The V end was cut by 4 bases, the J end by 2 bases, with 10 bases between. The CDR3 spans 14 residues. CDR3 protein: CASSSGTATDTQYF. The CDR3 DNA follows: TGTGCCAGCAGCTCGGGGACCGCCACAGATACGCAGTATTTT.

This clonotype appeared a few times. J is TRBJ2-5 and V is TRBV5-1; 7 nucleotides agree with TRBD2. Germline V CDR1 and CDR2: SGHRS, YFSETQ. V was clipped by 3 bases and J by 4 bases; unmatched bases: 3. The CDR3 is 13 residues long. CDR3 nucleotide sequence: TGCGCCAGCAGCTGGGGGGGTGGAGAGACCCAGTACTTC. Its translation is CASSWGGGETQYF.

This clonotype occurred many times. CDR3: CASSQKIRGRGEQFF. The CDR3 DNA reads as TGTGCCAGCAGCCAAAAGATACGCGGGAGGGGTGAGCAGTTCTTC. The rearrangement uses TRBV3-1 and TRBJ2-1; 9 nucleotides match TRBD2. Germline V gives CDR1 LGHDT, CDR2 YNNKEL (reference sequence). J gave up 9 bases and V 2 bases, and 8 bases lay outside the gene matches. The CDR3 is 15 residues long.

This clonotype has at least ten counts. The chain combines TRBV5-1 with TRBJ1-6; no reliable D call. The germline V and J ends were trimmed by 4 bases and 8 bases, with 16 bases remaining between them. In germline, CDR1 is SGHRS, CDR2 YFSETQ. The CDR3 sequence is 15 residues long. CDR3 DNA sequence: TGCGCCAGCAGCGCCTCCGGGAATGTGGATTCACCCCTCCACTTT. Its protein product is CASSASGNVDSPLHF.

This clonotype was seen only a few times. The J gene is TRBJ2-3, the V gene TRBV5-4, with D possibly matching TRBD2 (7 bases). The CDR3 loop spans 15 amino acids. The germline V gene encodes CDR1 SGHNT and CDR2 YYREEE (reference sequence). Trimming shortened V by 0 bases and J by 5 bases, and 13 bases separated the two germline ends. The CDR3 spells CASSLDAGAEDTQYF. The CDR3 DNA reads TGTGCCAGCAGCTTGGACGCGGGGGCGGAAGATACGCAGTATTTT.

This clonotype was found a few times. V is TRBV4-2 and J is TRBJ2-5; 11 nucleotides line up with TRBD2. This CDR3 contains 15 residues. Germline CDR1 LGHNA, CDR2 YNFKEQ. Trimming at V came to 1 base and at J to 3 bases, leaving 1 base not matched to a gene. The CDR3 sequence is CASSQATSGEETQYF. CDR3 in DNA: TGTGCCAGCAGCCAAGCGACTAGCGGGGAAGAGACCCAGTACTTC.

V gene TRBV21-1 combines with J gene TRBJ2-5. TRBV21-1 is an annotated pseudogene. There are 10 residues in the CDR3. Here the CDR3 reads CASGEETQYF. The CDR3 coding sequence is TGTGCCAGCGGAGAAGAGACCCAGTACTTC.

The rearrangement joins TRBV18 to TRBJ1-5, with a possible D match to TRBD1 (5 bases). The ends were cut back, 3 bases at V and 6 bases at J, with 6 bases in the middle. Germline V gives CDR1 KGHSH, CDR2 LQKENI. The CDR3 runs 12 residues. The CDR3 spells CASSPDSQPQHF. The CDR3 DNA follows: TGTGCCAGCTCACCCGACAGTCAGCCCCAGCATTTT.

Here the CDR3 reads CASSTFSNQPQHF. In DNA, the CDR3 is TGTGCCAGCAGTACCTTTAGCAATCAGCCCCAGCATTTT. The chain links TRBV2 to TRBJ1-5; D unclear. Trimming took 5 bases from V and 0 from J, leaving 5 bases between them. The germline V gene has CDR1 SNHLY and CDR2 FYNNEI. This CDR3 comprises 13 residues.

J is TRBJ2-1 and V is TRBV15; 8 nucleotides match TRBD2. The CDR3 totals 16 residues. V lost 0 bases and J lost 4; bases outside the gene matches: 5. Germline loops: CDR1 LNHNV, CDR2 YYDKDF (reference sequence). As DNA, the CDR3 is TGTGCCACCAGCAGAGATGGCGGGGGGACATACAATGAGCAGTTCTTC. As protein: CATSRDGGGTYNEQFF.

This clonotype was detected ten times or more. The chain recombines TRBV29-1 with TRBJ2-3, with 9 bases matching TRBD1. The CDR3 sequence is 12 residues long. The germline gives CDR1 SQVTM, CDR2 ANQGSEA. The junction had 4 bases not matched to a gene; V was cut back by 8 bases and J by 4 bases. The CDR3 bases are TGCAGCTCGGACAGGGGTGCAGATACGCAGTATTTT. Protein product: CSSDRGADTQYF.

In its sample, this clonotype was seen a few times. The CDR3 loop is CASSLGLAGEMQFF. The CDR3 region has the DNA TGTGCCAGCAGCTTGGGACTAGCGGGAGAGATGCAGTTCTTC. The rearrangement uses TRBV7-2 and TRBJ2-1; 14 nucleotides agree with TRBD2. Losses at the gene ends were 3 bases for V and 12 bases for J; bases not matched to a gene: 4. Germline loops: CDR1 SGHTA, CDR2 FQGNSA. This CDR3 comprises 14 residues.

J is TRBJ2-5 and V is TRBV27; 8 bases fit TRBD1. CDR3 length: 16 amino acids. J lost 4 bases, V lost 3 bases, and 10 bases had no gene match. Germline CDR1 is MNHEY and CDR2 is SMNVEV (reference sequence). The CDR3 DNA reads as TGTGCCAGCAGTTTTTTAGGCAGGGGGCGCCGAGAGACCCAGTACTTC. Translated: CASSFLGRGRRETQYF.

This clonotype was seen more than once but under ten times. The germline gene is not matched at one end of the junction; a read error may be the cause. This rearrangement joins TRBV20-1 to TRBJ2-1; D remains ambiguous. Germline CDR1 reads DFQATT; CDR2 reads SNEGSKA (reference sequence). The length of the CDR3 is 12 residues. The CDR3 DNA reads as TGCAGCGCTACCAGGACCCTCAATGAGCAGTTCTTC. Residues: CSATRTLNEQFF.

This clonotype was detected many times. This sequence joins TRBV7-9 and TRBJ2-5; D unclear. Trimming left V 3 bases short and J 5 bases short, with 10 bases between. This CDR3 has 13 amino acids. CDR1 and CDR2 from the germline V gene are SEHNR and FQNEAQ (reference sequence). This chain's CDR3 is CASSFVSRETQYF. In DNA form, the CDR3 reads TGTGCCAGCAGCTTCGTTAGCCGGGAGACCCAGTACTTC.

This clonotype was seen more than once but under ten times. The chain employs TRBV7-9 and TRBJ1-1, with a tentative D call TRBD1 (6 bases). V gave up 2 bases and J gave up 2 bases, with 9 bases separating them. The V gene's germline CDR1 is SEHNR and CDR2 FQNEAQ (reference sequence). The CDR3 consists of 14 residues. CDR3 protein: CASSLWGANTEAFF. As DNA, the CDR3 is TGTGCCAGCAGCTTATGGGGGGCCAACACTGAAGCTTTCTTT.

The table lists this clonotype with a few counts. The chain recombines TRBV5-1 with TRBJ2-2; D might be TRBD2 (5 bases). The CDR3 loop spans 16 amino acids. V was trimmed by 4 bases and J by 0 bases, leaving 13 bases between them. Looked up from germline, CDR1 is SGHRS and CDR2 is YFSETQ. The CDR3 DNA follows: TGCGCCAGCAGCCTGGGCGCACTAGCGAACACCGGGGAGCTGTTTTTT. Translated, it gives CASSLGALANTGELFF.

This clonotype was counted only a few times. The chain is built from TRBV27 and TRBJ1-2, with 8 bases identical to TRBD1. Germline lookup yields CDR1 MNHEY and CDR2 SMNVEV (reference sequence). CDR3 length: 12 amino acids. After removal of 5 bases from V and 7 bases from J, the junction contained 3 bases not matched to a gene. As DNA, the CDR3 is TGTGCCAGCAGTAGACAGGGGTTTGGCTACACCTTC. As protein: CASSRQGFGYTF.